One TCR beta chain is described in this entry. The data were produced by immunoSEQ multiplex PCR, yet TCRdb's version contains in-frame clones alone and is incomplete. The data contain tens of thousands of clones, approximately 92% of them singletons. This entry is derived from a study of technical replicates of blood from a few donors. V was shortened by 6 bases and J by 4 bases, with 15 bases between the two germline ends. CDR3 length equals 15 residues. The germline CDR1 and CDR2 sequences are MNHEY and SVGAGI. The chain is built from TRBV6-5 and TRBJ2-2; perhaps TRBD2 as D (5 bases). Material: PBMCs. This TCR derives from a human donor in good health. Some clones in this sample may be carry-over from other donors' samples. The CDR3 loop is CASSPGPGGTGELFF. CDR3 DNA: TGTGCCAGCAGCCCCGGCCCAGGAGGCACCGGGGAGCTGTTTTTT.